The next 18 T cell receptor beta chains were all read from a single sample in a study of breast tumors, draining lymph nodes, adjacent tissues. A single record per CDR3 protein comes from TCRdb applying MiXCR to the multiplex PCR reads. This sample has 20,000 to 25,000 distinct CDR3 sequences, with about 61% found just once. Material: tumor-adjacent breast tissue. The receptor source for this set is a female donor with breast cancer. Some clones in this sample may be carry-over from other donors' samples.

This clonotype counts as medium-sized. This rearrangement joins TRBV19 to TRBJ1-2, with 9 bases lining up with TRBD1. CDR1 is LNHDA, CDR2 SQIVND, per germline (reference sequence). Losses at the gene ends were 9 bases for V and 4 bases for J; bases not matched to a gene: 6. The CDR3 has 13 residues. The CDR3 loop is CASRTGVGYGYTF. In nucleotides, the CDR3 is TGTGCCAGCCGGACAGGGGTGGGCTATGGCTACACCTTC.

V and J are TRBV6-4 and TRBJ2-3, with D perhaps TRBD1 (6 bases). Germline-derived CDR1 and CDR2 are MRHNA and SNTAGT. This CDR3 is built from 15 residues. V lost 4 bases and J lost 1, with 12 bases in between. The CDR3 reads CASSAGVDGTDTQYF. DNA of the CDR3: TGTGCCAGCAGTGCAGGGGTCGATGGCACAGATACGCAGTATTTT.

The rearrangement joins TRBV3-1 to TRBJ2-1; D call uncertain. V lost 4 bases and J lost 12, with 16 bases in between. The CDR3 loop spans 13 amino acids. The germline CDR1 and CDR2 sequences are LGHDT and YNNKEL (reference sequence). In DNA form, the CDR3 reads TGTGCCAGCAGCCCAGGACCGAGACAACCGCAGTTCTTC. It is translated as CASSPGPRQPQFF.

The sample holds many counts of this clonotype. This chain links TRBV28 with TRBJ2-1; possibly TRBD2 for D (6 bases). Trimming shortened V by 4 bases and J by 5 bases, and 18 bases separated the two germline ends. Per the germline V gene, CDR1 is MDHEN and CDR2 is SYDVKM. The CDR3 extends over 16 amino acids. CDR3 in DNA: TGTGCCAGCAGTTCTCCGGGACTCCTGGACCACAATGAGCAGTTCTTC. It codes for CASSSPGLLDHNEQFF.

This clonotype came up many times. The chain has TRBV5-1 and TRBJ2-3; D uncertain. The CDR3 extends over 13 amino acids. Deletions cut 5 bases from V and 5 bases from J, with 12 bases between. CDR1 and CDR2 (germline): SGHRS, YFSETQ. This CDR3 is CASSKDRGDTQYF. The CDR3 nucleotides are TGCGCCAGCAGTAAGGACCGTGGAGATACGCAGTATTTT.

This clonotype is medium-sized. The chain has TRBV7-2 and TRBJ1-2; no clear D. With 4 bases removed from V and 11 bases from J, the gap between germline ends came to 17 bases. The CDR3 spans 13 residues. Germline loops: CDR1 SGHTA, CDR2 FQGNSA. The CDR3 bases are TGTGCCAGCAGCTCCGAGGGCCCCGGAGTTTACACCTTC. It translates to CASSSEGPGVYTF.

The chain uses TRBV7-9 and TRBJ2-3, with 8 nucleotides matching TRBD1. The CDR3 runs 15 residues. The ends lost 3 bases at V and 5 bases at J; junction bases unmatched: 7. Per the germline V gene, CDR1 is SEHNR and CDR2 is FQNEAQ (reference sequence). CDR3 in DNA: TGTGCCAGCAGCTTCGGGGACAGGAAAGGAGATACGCAGTATTTT. This codes for CASSFGDRKGDTQYF.

Comment on this clonotype: One end of the junction fails to match germline, which may point to a read error. The chain carries TRBV7-7 and TRBJ2-5; possible D gene TRBD2, 6 bases. This CDR3 spans 13 amino acids. Germline V gene lookup returns CDR1 SSHAT and CDR2 FNYEAQ (reference sequence). This CDR3 reads CASSVAVQETQYF. The CDR3, as DNA: TGTGCTAGCAGCGTAGCGGTTCAAGAGACCCAGTACTTC.

This clonotype is judged medium-sized. This sequence joins TRBV20-1 and TRBJ1-5; D is unclear. V lost 2 bases and J 5 bases, leaving 10 bases between the germline ends. There are 13 residues in the CDR3. Looked up from germline, CDR1 is DFQATT and CDR2 is SNEGSKA (reference sequence). CDR3 amino acids: CSARQVLDQPQHF. In nucleotides, the CDR3 is TGCAGTGCTAGACAGGTGCTCGATCAGCCCCAGCATTTT.

The sample holds a few counts of this clonotype. The rearrangement links TRBV6-2 or TRBV6-3 to TRBJ2-1; D uncertain. Germline CDR1 and CDR2: MNHEY and SVGEGT. This CDR3 comprises 14 residues. V was clipped by 5 bases and J by 5 bases, with 13 bases between them. CDR3 sequence reads: CASSETSTHNEQFF. The CDR3, as DNA: TGTGCCAGCAGTGAGACCAGCACCCACAATGAGCAGTTCTTC.

By frequency in the sample, this clonotype is medium-sized. The chain employs TRBV4-3 and TRBJ2-7, with 11 bases matching TRBD2. V shed 4 bases, J shed 2 bases, and the junction held 4 bases outside the gene matches. Per germline, CDR1 LGHNA and CDR2 YSLEER. The CDR3 contains 15 residues. CDR3 coding DNA: TGCGCCAGCAGCCCGGGGACTAGCGGCACCTACGAGCAGTACTTC. This sequence encodes CASSPGTSGTYEQYF.

V usage is TRBV7-9 and J usage is TRBJ2-1, with 14 positions matching TRBD2. CDR3 length equals 16 residues. The germline V gene has CDR1 SEHNR and CDR2 FQNEAQ (reference sequence). V lost 5 bases to trimming and J lost 4 bases; unmatched junction nucleotides: 4. The CDR3 here is CASSGLAGGTYNEQFF. The CDR3 DNA reads TGTGCCAGCAGCGGACTAGCGGGGGGAACTTACAATGAGCAGTTCTTC.

The gene calls are TRBV14 and TRBJ1-4; a possible D gene is TRBD1 (5 bases). Trimming left V 4 bases short and J 5 bases short, with 32 bases between. Germline lookup yields CDR1 SGHDN and CDR2 FVKESK. The CDR3 covers 21 residues. CDR3 sequence: CASSPGTSGRAAMGGNEKLFF. The CDR3 coding sequence is TGTGCCAGCAGCCCCGGGACTAGCGGGAGGGCCGCCATGGGGGGGAATGAAAAACTGTTTTTT. The variable domain in full, with the rest retrieved from reference TRBV14 and TRBJ1-4, is EAGVTQFPSHSVIEKGQTVTLRCDPISGHDNLYWYRRVMGKEIKFLLHFVKESKQDESGMPNNRFLAERTGGTYSTLKVQPAELEDSGVYFCASSPGTSGRAAMGGNEKLFFGSGTQLSVL.

This clonotype is medium-sized in the sample. V usage is TRBV20-1 and J usage is TRBJ1-5, with D tentatively TRBD1 (6 bases). V lost 5 bases, J lost 3 bases, and 14 bases lay in between. The length of the CDR3 is 14 residues. Germline-derived CDR1 and CDR2 are DFQATT and SNEGSKA (reference sequence). This chain's CDR3 is CSALQGNPNQPQHF. Written as DNA, the CDR3 is TGCAGTGCTTTACAGGGAAATCCCAATCAGCCCCAGCATTTT.

CDR3 sequence reads: CASSEALDPGELFF. CDR3 nucleotide sequence: TGTGCCAGCAGTGAAGCGTTGGACCCCGGGGAGCTGTTTTTT. The chain joins TRBV2 to TRBJ2-2; D is unclear. Trimming cost V 0 bases and J 6 bases, with 8 bases left between them. CDR1 is SNHLY and CDR2 is FYNNEI in the germline V gene. This CDR3 is 14 amino acids long.

J is TRBJ2-7 and V is TRBV7-2, with D perhaps matching TRBD1 (6 bases). The germline gives CDR1 SGHTA, CDR2 FQGNSA. This CDR3 region has 13 residues. Between the trimmed V and J ends, which lost 2 bases and 6 bases, there was a span of 11 bases. The CDR3 here is CASSLKRGSEQYF. The CDR3 region has the DNA TGTGCCAGCAGCTTAAAAAGGGGGAGCGAGCAGTACTTC.

The chain combines TRBV7-9 with TRBJ2-5, with D possibly matching TRBD1 (5 bases). With 3 bases removed from V and 2 bases from J, the gap between germline ends came to 10 bases. The CDR3 is 14 amino acids. CDR1 and CDR2 from the germline V gene are SEHNR and FQNEAQ (reference sequence). The CDR3 loop reads CASSFVQAQETQYF. The CDR3 DNA follows: TGTGCCAGCAGCTTTGTACAGGCGCAAGAGACCCAGTACTTC.

The chain couples TRBV19 to TRBJ2-7, with D possibly matching TRBD2 (7 bases). Trimming took 9 bases from V and 4 from J, leaving 16 bases between them. This CDR3 comprises 13 residues. The germline V gene has CDR1 LNHDA and CDR2 SQIVND (reference sequence). CDR3 region: CARRGGGRYEQYF. The DNA for the CDR3 is TGTGCCAGGAGGGGGGGGGGGCGGTACGAGCAGTACTTC.